The source of this T cell receptor beta chain is a study of T cell repertoires in cytomegalovirus infection. Study in general: Both a matching HLA type and CMV infection were indicated by public TCR beta signatures. Study findings and constraints: CMV-specific TCR beta clonotypes restricted by HLA-C were the ones dominating the ex vivo response. Cumulative public TCR beta family frequency identified CMV carriers with the relevant HLA.

V lost 8 bases to trimming and J lost 1 base, with 12 bases between them. CDR1 is SNHLY, CDR2 FYNNEI, per germline. CDR3 size: 14 residues. This clonotype came up a few times. The antigen is undetermined. One entry per CDR3 protein, called by TCRdb with MiXCR from the reads. The sample shows about 240,000 distinct CDR3 sequences, about 12% of them seen only once. This TCR came from a human donor in good health (CMV status not recorded). Some clones in this sample may be carry-over from other donors' samples. Material: PBMCs. The rearrangement links TRBV2 to TRBJ1-5; D is undetermined. CDR3 protein: CASGIGRSNQPQHF. Written as DNA, the CDR3 is TGTGCCAGCGGAATAGGTCGGAGCAATCAGCCCCAGCATTTT.